Listed below are T cell receptor beta chains from one sample, sequenced in a study of sequential checkpoint blockade in melanoma. Profiling relied on immunoSEQ multiplex PCR, and the TCRdb table lists in-frame clones only, not all of them. The sample lists about 22,000 clones; over 80% were seen once. Here the sequenced sample was CD8+ T cells sorted from blood (inferred from file names), taken from a patient given nivolumab and ipilimumab in sequence. The receptors were sampled from a human donor with melanoma. CDR3s include the opening cysteine and the closing phenylalanine or tryptophan. The order of the fields is D gene, clone size, V gene, J gene, CDR3 DNA, CDR3 protein. A D gene is named only where the DNA matches it firmly. Not every row has a clone size; where given, it reads once, few, many or a size class.

TRBD1,medium-sized,TRBV28,TRBJ1-5,TGTGCCAGCAGTTCCCACTCGGGGACAGGGGATCAGCCCCAGCATTTT,CASSSHSGTGDQPQHF
TRBD2,NA,TRBV2,TRBJ2-3,TGTGCCAGCAGTGATTCCGGCGGGAGACCAGATACGCAGTATTTT,CASSDSGGRPDTQYF
TRBD1,few,TRBV28,TRBJ2-1,TGTGCCAGCGGCCGATTGGGACAGAGCTCCTACAATGAGCAGTTCTTC,CASGRLGQSSYNEQFF
TRBD2,NA,TRBV28,TRBJ2-7,TGTGCCAGCAGCCTTATGGCGGGAGGGCTTTACGAGCAGTACTTC,CASSLMAGGLYEQYF
TRBD1,NA,TRBV7-2,TRBJ2-7,TGTGCCAGCAGCGACCGGGACAGGCCTTCCTACGAGCAGTACTTC,CASSDRDRPSYEQYF
TRBD1,NA,TRBV19,TRBJ1-2,TGTGCCAGTAGTCTCCGGGACAGCTATGGCTACACCTTC,CASSLRDSYGYTF
NA,once,TRBV6-5,TRBJ2-7,TGTGTCAGTTTGGGACAATCCTACGAGCAGTACTTC,CVSLGQSYEQYF
NA,NA,TRBV19,TRBJ1-2,TGTGCCAGTAGTAGACATCGCCTTAACTATGGCTACACCTTC,CASSRHRLNYGYTF
TRBD1,NA,TRBV27,TRBJ2-7,TGTGCCAGCAGTTTAGTAGGGGGCCTTGGCGAGCAGTACTTC,CASSLVGGLGEQYF
NA,NA,TRBV6-1,TRBJ2-7,TGTGCCAGCAGTGAGCTCCAGGAGGTCCACGAGCAGTACTTC,CASSELQEVHEQYF
TRBD1,NA,TRBV30,TRBJ1-1,TGTGCCTGGAGTGTAGCCCTCGGACAGGTCAAACGGGACACTGAAGCTTTCTTT,CAWSVALGQVKRDTEAFF